This TCR beta chain was sequenced for a study of blood T cells in healthy people across ages. Study-wide results and limits: Those diversity estimates obtained from one million T cells were thought to be underestimates. Possibly confounding the expanded clonotype changes was the fact that donor CMV status was unknown.

As for this clonotype: Its antigen is undetermined.

Sample-barcoded 5' priming and a J-beta primer mix drove a second PCR of roughly 7 to 11 cycles. The template-switch adaptor was a 5' adaptor with 12 random nucleotides. It tagged each cDNA molecule. One entry per CDR3 protein, called by TCRdb with MiXCR from the 5' RACE reads. Among 1.2 million to 1.5 million distinct CDR3 sequences listed, about 40% were seen once. This CDR3 is 13 amino acids long. The V end lost 0 bases, the J end lost 3 bases, and 6 bases lay between the germline ends. Germline values: CDR1 SGHTA, CDR2 FQGNSA. Sequencing was performed on blood. The TCR comes from a woman aged 18-29 years in good health. The chain recombines TRBV7-2 with TRBJ2-7, with D uncertain. The CDR3 DNA sequence: TGTGCCAGCAGCTTAGCCGAGGTCTACGAGCAGTACTTC. Encoded protein: CASSLAEVYEQYF.